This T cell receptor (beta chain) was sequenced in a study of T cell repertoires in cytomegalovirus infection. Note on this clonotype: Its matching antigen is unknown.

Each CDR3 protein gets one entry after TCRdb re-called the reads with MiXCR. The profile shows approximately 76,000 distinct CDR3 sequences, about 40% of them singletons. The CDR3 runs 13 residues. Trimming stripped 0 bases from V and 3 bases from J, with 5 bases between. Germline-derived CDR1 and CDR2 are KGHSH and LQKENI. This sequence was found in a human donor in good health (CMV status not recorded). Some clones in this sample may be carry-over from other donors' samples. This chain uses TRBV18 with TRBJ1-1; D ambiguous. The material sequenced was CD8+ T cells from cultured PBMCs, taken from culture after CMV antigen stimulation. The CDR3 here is CASSPPGYTEAFF. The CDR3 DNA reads TGTGCCAGCTCACCACCAGGGTACACTGAAGCTTTCTTT. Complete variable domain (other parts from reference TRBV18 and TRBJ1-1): NAGVMQNPRHLVRRRGQEARLRCSPMKGHSHVYWYRQLPEEGLKFMVYLQKENIIDESGMPKERFSAEFPKEGPSILRIQQVVRGDSAAYFCASSPPGYTEAFFGQGTRLTVV.